The 4 T cell receptor beta chains below come from one sample, sequenced in a study of early T cells in non-severe SARS-CoV-2 infection. TCRdb itself ran the 5' RACE reads through MiXCR, one entry per CDR3 protein. This table holds roughly 63,000 distinct CDR3 sequences, roughly an eighth found once. Sample: whole blood. The receptor set was obtained from an adult who was a healthcare worker with PCR-confirmed SARS-CoV-2 infection or an uninfected control (not recorded which).

The table lists this clonotype with a few counts. This sequence joins TRBV9 and TRBJ2-1; 14 positions match TRBD2. This CDR3 has 20 amino acids. Unmatched junction bases numbered 9, after V lost 0 bases and J lost 1 base. From germline, CDR1 is SGDLS and CDR2 YYNGEE. CDR3 DNA: TGTGCCAGCAGCGTAGGGGGACTAGCGGGAGACCTATCATCCTACAATGAGCAGTTCTTC. Protein product: CASSVGGLAGDLSSYNEQFF.

In its sample, this clonotype was seen a few times. Here the CDR3 reads CSASTDRGQYEQYF. The CDR3 DNA sequence: TGCAGTGCTAGCACCGACAGGGGGCAGTACGAGCAGTACTTC. The chain recombines TRBV20-1 with TRBJ2-7; 10 bases align to TRBD1. The CDR3 has 14 amino acids. Looked up from germline, CDR1 is DFQATT and CDR2 is SNEGSKA (reference sequence). Trimming removed 3 bases from V and 4 bases from J; junction bases left unmatched: 6.

The table lists this clonotype with a few counts. The chain is built from TRBV20-1 and TRBJ2-3; no definite D call. Germline V gene lookup returns CDR1 DFQATT and CDR2 SNEGSKA (reference sequence). The CDR3 totals 12 residues. V lost 8 bases to trimming and J lost 3 bases, with 12 bases between them. CDR3: CSSGLGTDTQYF. In nucleotides, the CDR3 is TGCAGTTCGGGCCTGGGGACAGATACGCAGTATTTT.

This clonotype has only a few counts. The genes are TRBV3-1 and TRBJ2-7; D remains ambiguous. V was clipped by 4 bases and J by 6 bases, with 10 bases between them. Germline V gives CDR1 LGHDT, CDR2 YNNKEL (reference sequence). The CDR3 has 12 amino acids. CDR3 loop: CASSLPAGEQYF. DNA for the CDR3: TGTGCCAGCAGCCTCCCGGCCGGCGAGCAGTACTTC.